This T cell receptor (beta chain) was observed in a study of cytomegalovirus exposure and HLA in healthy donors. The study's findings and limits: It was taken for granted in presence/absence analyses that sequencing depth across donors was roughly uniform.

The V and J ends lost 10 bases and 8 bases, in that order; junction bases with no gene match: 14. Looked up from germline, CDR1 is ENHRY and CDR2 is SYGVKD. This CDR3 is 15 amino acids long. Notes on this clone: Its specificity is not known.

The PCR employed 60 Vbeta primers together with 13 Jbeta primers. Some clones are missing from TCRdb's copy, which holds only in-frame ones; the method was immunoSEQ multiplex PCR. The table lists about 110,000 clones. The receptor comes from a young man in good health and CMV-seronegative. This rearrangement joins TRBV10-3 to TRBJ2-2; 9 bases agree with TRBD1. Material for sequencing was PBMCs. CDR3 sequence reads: CATEGGQGQGGELFF. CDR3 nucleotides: TGTGCCACCGAGGGGGGACAGGGACAAGGAGGGGAGCTGTTTTTT.